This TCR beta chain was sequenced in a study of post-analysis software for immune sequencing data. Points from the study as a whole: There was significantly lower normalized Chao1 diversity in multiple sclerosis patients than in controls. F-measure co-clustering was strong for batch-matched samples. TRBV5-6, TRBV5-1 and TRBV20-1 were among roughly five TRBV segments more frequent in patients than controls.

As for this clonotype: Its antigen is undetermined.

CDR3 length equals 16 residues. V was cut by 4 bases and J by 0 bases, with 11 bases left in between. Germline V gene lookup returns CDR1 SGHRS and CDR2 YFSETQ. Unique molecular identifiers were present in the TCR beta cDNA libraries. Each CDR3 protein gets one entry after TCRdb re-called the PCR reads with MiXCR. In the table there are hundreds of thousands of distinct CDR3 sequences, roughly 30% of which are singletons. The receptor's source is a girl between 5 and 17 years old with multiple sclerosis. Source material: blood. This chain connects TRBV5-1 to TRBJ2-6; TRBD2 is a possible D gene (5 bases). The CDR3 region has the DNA TGCGCCAGCAGCCACGTGGGGAGCTCTGGGGCCAACGTCCTGACTTTC. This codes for CASSHVGSSGANVLTF. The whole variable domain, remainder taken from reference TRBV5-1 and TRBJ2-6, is KAGVTQTPRYLIKTRGQQVTLSCSPISGHRSVSWYQQTPGQGLQFLFEYFSETQRNKGNFPGRFSGRQFSNSRSEMNVSTLELGDSALYLCASSHVGSSGANVLTFGAGSRLTVL.